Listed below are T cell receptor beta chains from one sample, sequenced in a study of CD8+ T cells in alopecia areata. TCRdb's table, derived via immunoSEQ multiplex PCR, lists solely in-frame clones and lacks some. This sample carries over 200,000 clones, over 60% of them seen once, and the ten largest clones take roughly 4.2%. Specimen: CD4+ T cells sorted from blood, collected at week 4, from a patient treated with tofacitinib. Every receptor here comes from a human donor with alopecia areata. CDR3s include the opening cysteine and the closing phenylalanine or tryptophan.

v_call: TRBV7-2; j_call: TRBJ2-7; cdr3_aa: CASSSGTGIHEQYF
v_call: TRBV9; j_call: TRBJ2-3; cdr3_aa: CASSVGAGRDTQYF
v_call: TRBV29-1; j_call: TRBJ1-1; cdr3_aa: CSARRDRGTEAFF
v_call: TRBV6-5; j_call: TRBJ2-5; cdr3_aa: CASSRDSPSQGTQYF
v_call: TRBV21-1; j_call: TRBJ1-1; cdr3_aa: CASSKGSTEAFF
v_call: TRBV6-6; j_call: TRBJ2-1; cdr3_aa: CASSGQGGNNEQFF
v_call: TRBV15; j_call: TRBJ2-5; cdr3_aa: CATSRTYFETQYF
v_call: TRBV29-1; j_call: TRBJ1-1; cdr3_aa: CSADRGAFF
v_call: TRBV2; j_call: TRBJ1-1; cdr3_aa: CASSGQGNTEAFF
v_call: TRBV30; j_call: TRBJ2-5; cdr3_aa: CAWSILRSQETQYF
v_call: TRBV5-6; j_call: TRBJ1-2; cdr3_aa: CASSAADRGNYGYTF
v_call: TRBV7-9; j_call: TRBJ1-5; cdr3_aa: CASARGVEQPQHF
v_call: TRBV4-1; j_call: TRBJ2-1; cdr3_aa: CASSPSTFWGQFF
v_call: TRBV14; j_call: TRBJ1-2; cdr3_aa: CASSQYRDGYTF
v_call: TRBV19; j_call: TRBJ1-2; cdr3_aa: CASTGQGYGYTF
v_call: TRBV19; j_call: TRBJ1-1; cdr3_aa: CASSGLTANTEAFF
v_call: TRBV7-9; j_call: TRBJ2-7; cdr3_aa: CASSFRTNYEQYF
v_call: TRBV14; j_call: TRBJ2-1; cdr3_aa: CASRVGPGEQFF
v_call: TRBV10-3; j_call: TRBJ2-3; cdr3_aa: CAISGTDTQYF
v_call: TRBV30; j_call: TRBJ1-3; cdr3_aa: CAPRDRGLDGNTIYF
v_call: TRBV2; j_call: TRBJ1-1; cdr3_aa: CASNLEGIAEAFF
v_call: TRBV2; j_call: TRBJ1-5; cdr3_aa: CASSQQGYDQPQHF
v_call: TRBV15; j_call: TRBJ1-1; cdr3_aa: CATSRGGSARATEAFF
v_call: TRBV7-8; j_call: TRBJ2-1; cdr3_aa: CASSLAELASRSEQFF
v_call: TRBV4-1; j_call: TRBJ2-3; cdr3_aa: CASSAQGTTDTQYF
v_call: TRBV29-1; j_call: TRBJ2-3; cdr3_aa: CSGTPWDTNTDTQYF
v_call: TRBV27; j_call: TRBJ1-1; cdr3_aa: CASSNQGQYTEAFF
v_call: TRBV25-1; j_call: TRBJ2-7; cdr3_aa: CASKDTNLYEQYF
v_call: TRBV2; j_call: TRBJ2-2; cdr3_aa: CASSGQGVNTGELFF
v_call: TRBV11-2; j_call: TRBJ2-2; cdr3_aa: CASSLAVAGELFF
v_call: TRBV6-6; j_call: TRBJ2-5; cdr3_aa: CASSYPGETQYF
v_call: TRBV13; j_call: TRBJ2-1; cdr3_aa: CASSLGLATVEQFF
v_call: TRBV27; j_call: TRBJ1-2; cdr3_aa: CASTPREGLSGYTF